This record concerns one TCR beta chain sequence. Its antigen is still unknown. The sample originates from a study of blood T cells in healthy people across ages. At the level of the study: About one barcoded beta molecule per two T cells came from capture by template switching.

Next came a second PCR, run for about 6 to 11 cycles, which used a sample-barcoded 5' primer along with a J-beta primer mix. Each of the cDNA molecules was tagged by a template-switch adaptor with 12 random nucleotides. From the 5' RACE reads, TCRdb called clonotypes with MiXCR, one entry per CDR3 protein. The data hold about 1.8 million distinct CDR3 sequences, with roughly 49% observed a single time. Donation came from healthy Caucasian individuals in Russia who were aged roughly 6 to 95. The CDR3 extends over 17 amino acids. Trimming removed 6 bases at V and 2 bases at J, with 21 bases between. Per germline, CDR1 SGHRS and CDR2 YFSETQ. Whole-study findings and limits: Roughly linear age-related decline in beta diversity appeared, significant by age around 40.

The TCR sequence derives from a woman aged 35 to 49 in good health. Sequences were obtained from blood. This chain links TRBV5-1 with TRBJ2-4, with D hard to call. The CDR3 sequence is CASTSPPPKPTKNIQYF. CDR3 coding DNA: TGCGCCAGCACCTCCCCCCCGCCCAAGCCAACCAAAAACATTCAGTACTTC.